The rows below give T cell receptor beta chains drawn from one sample of a study of OX40 agonist ivuxolimab in advanced cancers. TCRdb's table, derived via immunoSEQ multiplex PCR, lists solely in-frame clones and lacks some. The sample gives roughly 70,000 clones, 85% to 90% of which show up once; roughly 9.8% is in the top ten. The sample here was CD4+ or CD8+ T cells sorted from blood, taken in a trial of the OX40 agonist ivuxolimab. Every receptor here comes from an adult with an advanced solid tumor such as melanoma, head and neck, liver or kidney cancer. The CDR3 runs from the conserved cysteine through the conserved F or W. Each record gives: D gene, J gene, V gene, clone size, CDR3 protein, CDR3 DNA. D genes are given only for firm matches. The size of a clone is reported for some rows only, either as once, few or many, or as a class for expanded clones.

d_gene: TRBD1; j_gene: TRBJ2-1; v_gene: TRBV29-1; abundance: -; CDR3aa: CSVGLGQGNNEQFF; CDR3nt: TGCAGCGTTGGTTTAGGACAGGGTAACAATGAGCAGTTCTTC
d_gene: TRBD1; j_gene: TRBJ1-4; v_gene: TRBV11-3; abundance: -; CDR3aa: CASSAPTGGNEKLFF; CDR3nt: TGTGCCAGCAGCGCCCCCACAGGGGGCAATGAAAAACTGTTTTTT
d_gene: -; j_gene: TRBJ2-5; v_gene: TRBV5-4; abundance: -; CDR3aa: CASSGGDSTYQETQYF; CDR3nt: TGTGCCAGCAGCGGGGGGGACAGCACGTACCAAGAGACCCAGTACTTC
d_gene: -; j_gene: TRBJ2-3; v_gene: TRBV23-1; abundance: -; CDR3aa: CASSLDKPDERTDTQYF; CDR3nt: TGCGCCAGCAGTCTAGACAAACCCGACGAGCGCACAGATACGCAGTATTTT
d_gene: -; j_gene: TRBJ2-4; v_gene: TRBV27; abundance: -; CDR3aa: CASSSKLDKNIQYF; CDR3nt: TGTGCCAGCAGTTCCAAGCTGGACAAAAACATTCAGTACTTC
d_gene: -; j_gene: TRBJ2-5; v_gene: TRBV7-9; abundance: -; CDR3aa: CASSLAGIRLPGEETQYF; CDR3nt: TGTGCCAGCAGCTTAGCGGGTATACGACTCCCCGGCGAGGAGACCCAGTACTTC
d_gene: -; j_gene: TRBJ1-5; v_gene: TRBV27; abundance: -; CDR3aa: CASSLSMGLNQPQHF; CDR3nt: TGTGCCAGCAGTTTATCCATGGGATTGAATCAGCCCCAGCATTTT
d_gene: TRBD1; j_gene: TRBJ1-1; v_gene: TRBV6-5; abundance: -; CDR3aa: CASSYEGAANTEAFF; CDR3nt: TGTGCCAGCAGTTACGAGGGGGCCGCGAACACTGAAGCTTTCTTT
d_gene: TRBD2; j_gene: TRBJ2-1; v_gene: TRBV4-1; abundance: -; CDR3aa: CASSQRAGSGGAVIDEQFF; CDR3nt: TGCGCCAGCAGCCAGAGGGCTGGTAGCGGGGGGGCCGTTATTGATGAGCAGTTCTTC
d_gene: -; j_gene: TRBJ1-4; v_gene: TRBV6-6; abundance: -; CDR3aa: CASLWAPSEKLFF; CDR3nt: TGTGCCAGCCTTTGGGCGCCTAGTGAAAAACTGTTTTTT
d_gene: TRBD1; j_gene: TRBJ2-4; v_gene: TRBV29-1; abundance: -; CDR3aa: CSVEDRTGNIQYF; CDR3nt: TGCAGCGTTGAAGACAGGACAGGGAACATTCAGTACTTC
d_gene: TRBD2; j_gene: TRBJ2-1; v_gene: TRBV19; abundance: -; CDR3aa: CASSSGLAGLQQFF; CDR3nt: TGTGCCAGTAGTTCGGGACTAGCGGGCCTCCAGCAGTTCTTC
d_gene: -; j_gene: TRBJ1-1; v_gene: TRBV2; abundance: few; CDR3aa: CAGARNTEAFF; CDR3nt: TGTGCCGGGGCACGTAACACTGAAGCTTTCTTT
d_gene: -; j_gene: TRBJ1-2; v_gene: TRBV25-1; abundance: -; CDR3aa: CASSEDRSNYGYTF; CDR3nt: TGTGCCAGCAGTGAAGACAGATCTAACTATGGCTACACCTTC
d_gene: -; j_gene: TRBJ1-3; v_gene: TRBV27; abundance: -; CDR3aa: CASKLSQIAGNTIYF; CDR3nt: TGTGCCAGCAAACTATCCCAGATAGCTGGAAACACCATATATTTT
d_gene: TRBD2; j_gene: TRBJ2-1; v_gene: TRBV7-2; abundance: -; CDR3aa: CASSLGLAGAYNEQFF; CDR3nt: TGTGCCAGCAGCTTAGGGCTAGCGGGAGCCTACAATGAGCAGTTCTTC
d_gene: TRBD2; j_gene: TRBJ2-2; v_gene: TRBV19; abundance: -; CDR3aa: CASSIGTRTTGELFF; CDR3nt: TGTGCCAGTAGTATCGGGACTAGAACCACCGGGGAGCTGTTTTTT
d_gene: -; j_gene: TRBJ1-2; v_gene: TRBV27; abundance: -; CDR3aa: CASSFLNRISNYGYTF; CDR3nt: TGTGCCAGCAGTTTCCTCAACAGGATATCTAACTATGGCTACACCTTC
d_gene: -; j_gene: TRBJ2-7; v_gene: TRBV4-1; abundance: -; CDR3aa: CASSQDWPRVDEQYF; CDR3nt: TGCGCCAGCAGCCAAGACTGGCCCAGGGTCGACGAGCAGTACTTC
d_gene: TRBD2; j_gene: TRBJ2-1; v_gene: TRBV6-6; abundance: -; CDR3aa: CASGLAGGPEGEQFF; CDR3nt: TGTGCCAGCGGACTAGCGGGAGGCCCCGAGGGTGAGCAGTTCTTC
d_gene: -; j_gene: TRBJ2-6; v_gene: TRBV27; abundance: -; CDR3aa: CASSTPGPPYVLTF; CDR3nt: TGTGCCAGCTCGACACCGGGTCCTCCCTACGTCCTGACTTTC
d_gene: TRBD2; j_gene: TRBJ2-1; v_gene: TRBV2; abundance: -; CDR3aa: CASPGLPNEQFF; CDR3nt: TGTGCCAGTCCGGGACTACCCAATGAGCAGTTCTTC
d_gene: TRBD1; j_gene: TRBJ2-1; v_gene: TRBV6-4; abundance: -; CDR3aa: CASSGGTGGNEQFF; CDR3nt: TGTGCCAGCAGTGGGGGGACAGGGGGCAATGAGCAGTTCTTC
d_gene: -; j_gene: TRBJ2-7; v_gene: TRBV6-5; abundance: few; CDR3aa: CASSYSGEQYF; CDR3nt: TGTGCCAGCAGTTACTCGGGCGAGCAGTACTTC
d_gene: -; j_gene: TRBJ2-5; v_gene: TRBV4-1; abundance: -; CDR3aa: CASSQVPSPSSGETQYF; CDR3nt: TGCGCCAGCAGCCAAGTACCTAGCCCCTCATCCGGTGAGACCCAGTACTTC
d_gene: -; j_gene: TRBJ2-7; v_gene: TRBV18; abundance: -; CDR3aa: CASSPPWDTYEQYF; CDR3nt: TGTGCCAGCTCACCCCCGTGGGACACCTACGAGCAGTACTTC
d_gene: -; j_gene: TRBJ2-3; v_gene: TRBV7-3; abundance: -; CDR3aa: CASRTGTSTDTQYF; CDR3nt: TGTGCCAGCAGGACAGGGACTAGCACAGATACGCAGTATTTT
d_gene: TRBD2; j_gene: TRBJ2-3; v_gene: TRBV10-2; abundance: -; CDR3aa: CASGERGGLDTQYF; CDR3nt: TGCGCCAGCGGAGAGCGGGGGGGCCTGGATACGCAGTATTTT
d_gene: -; j_gene: TRBJ1-5; v_gene: TRBV11-2; abundance: few; CDR3aa: CASSFGRDQPQHF; CDR3nt: TGTGCCAGCAGCTTTGGCAGGGATCAGCCCCAGCATTTT
d_gene: -; j_gene: TRBJ2-7; v_gene: TRBV25-1; abundance: -; CDR3aa: CASSGPPGADSYEQYF; CDR3nt: TGTGCCAGCAGTGGCCCCCCAGGGGCCGACTCCTACGAGCAGTACTTC
d_gene: -; j_gene: TRBJ2-1; v_gene: TRBV2; abundance: -; CDR3aa: CASSEYEQFF; CDR3nt: TGTGCCAGCAGTGAATATGAGCAGTTCTTC
d_gene: -; j_gene: TRBJ2-1; v_gene: TRBV9; abundance: -; CDR3aa: CASSPPSSSYNEQFF; CDR3nt: TGTGCCAGCAGCCCCCCCTCCAGCTCCTACAATGAGCAGTTCTTC
d_gene: -; j_gene: TRBJ2-4; v_gene: TRBV7-6; abundance: -; CDR3aa: CASSLELGAKNIQYF; CDR3nt: TGTGCCAGCAGCTTAGAATTGGGCGCCAAAAACATTCAGTACTTC
d_gene: TRBD2; j_gene: TRBJ2-7; v_gene: TRBV9; abundance: few; CDR3aa: CASSEDGLAVGDEQYF; CDR3nt: TGTGCCAGCAGCGAGGATGGACTAGCGGTAGGGGACGAGCAGTACTTC
d_gene: TRBD1; j_gene: TRBJ2-7; v_gene: TRBV28; abundance: -; CDR3aa: CASSFGTGSYEQYF; CDR3nt: TGTGCCAGCAGTTTTGGGACAGGGAGCTACGAGCAGTACTTC
d_gene: -; j_gene: TRBJ2-3; v_gene: TRBV7-9; abundance: -; CDR3aa: CASSLGVTGTDTQYF; CDR3nt: TGTGCCAGCAGCTTAGGAGTCACGGGGACAGATACGCAGTATTTT
d_gene: -; j_gene: TRBJ2-1; v_gene: TRBV7-3; abundance: -; CDR3aa: CASSESGGIYNEQFF; CDR3nt: TGTGCCAGCAGCGAAAGCGGCGGGATCTACAATGAGCAGTTCTTC
d_gene: TRBD1; j_gene: TRBJ1-2; v_gene: TRBV9; abundance: -; CDR3aa: CASSVARDSANYGYTF; CDR3nt: TGTGCCAGCAGCGTAGCCCGGGACAGTGCTAACTATGGCTACACCTTC
d_gene: TRBD1; j_gene: TRBJ2-3; v_gene: TRBV7-9; abundance: few; CDR3aa: CASRGGAYTDTQYF; CDR3nt: TGTGCCAGCCGAGGGGGCGCGTACACAGATACGCAGTATTTT
d_gene: -; j_gene: TRBJ2-1; v_gene: TRBV9; abundance: -; CDR3aa: CASSATPGEQFF; CDR3nt: TGTGCCAGCAGCGCGACTCCGGGGGAACAGTTCTTC
d_gene: TRBD2; j_gene: TRBJ2-1; v_gene: TRBV30; abundance: -; CDR3aa: CAWSLTSGRADEQFF; CDR3nt: TGTGCCTGGAGCCTGACTAGCGGGAGGGCCGATGAGCAGTTCTTC
d_gene: TRBD1; j_gene: TRBJ1-6; v_gene: TRBV30; abundance: -; CDR3aa: CAATGTGVSPLHF; CDR3nt: TGTGCCGCAACCGGGACAGGGGTCTCACCCCTCCACTTT
d_gene: -; j_gene: TRBJ1-1; v_gene: TRBV19; abundance: -; CDR3aa: CASLADPFMNTEAFF; CDR3nt: TGTGCCAGTCTCGCTGATCCGTTCATGAACACTGAAGCTTTCTTT
d_gene: -; j_gene: TRBJ2-1; v_gene: TRBV7-8; abundance: -; CDR3aa: CASSSRTGRDNEQFF; CDR3nt: TGTGCCAGCAGCTCCCGGACAGGGAGGGACAATGAGCAGTTCTTC
d_gene: -; j_gene: TRBJ2-1; v_gene: TRBV6-6; abundance: -; CDR3aa: CASSYTAYNEQFF; CDR3nt: TGTGCCAGCAGTTATACAGCCTACAATGAGCAGTTCTTC
d_gene: -; j_gene: TRBJ2-3; v_gene: TRBV19; abundance: -; CDR3aa: CASSIIESDTQYF; CDR3nt: TGTGCCAGTAGTATAATTGAGTCAGATACGCAGTATTTT
d_gene: TRBD1; j_gene: TRBJ2-2; v_gene: TRBV29-1; abundance: -; CDR3aa: CSVEDLRQGGVGELFF; CDR3nt: TGCAGCGTTGAAGATCTCCGACAGGGGGGCGTAGGGGAGCTGTTTTTT
d_gene: -; j_gene: TRBJ2-3; v_gene: TRBV7-9; abundance: -; CDR3aa: CASSPLGGGSTTDTQYF; CDR3nt: TGTGCCAGCAGCCCATTAGGGGGTGGCTCAACCACAGATACGCAGTATTTT
d_gene: -; j_gene: TRBJ1-2; v_gene: TRBV27; abundance: -; CDR3aa: CASSPYGAVYGYTF; CDR3nt: TGTGCCAGCAGTCCCTACGGGGCGGTCTATGGCTACACCTTC
d_gene: -; j_gene: TRBJ2-7; v_gene: TRBV7-9; abundance: -; CDR3aa: CASSPPPQAGHYEQYF; CDR3nt: TGTGCCAGCAGCCCACCCCCGCAGGCCGGGCACTACGAGCAGTACTTC
d_gene: -; j_gene: TRBJ2-1; v_gene: TRBV19; abundance: -; CDR3aa: CASSITGFYNEQFF; CDR3nt: TGTGCCAGTAGTATTACAGGGTTTTACAATGAGCAGTTCTTC
d_gene: -; j_gene: TRBJ2-1; v_gene: TRBV15; abundance: -; CDR3aa: CATSSAVFQFF; CDR3nt: TGTGCCACCAGCTCGGCAGTTTTCCAGTTCTTC
d_gene: -; j_gene: TRBJ2-5; v_gene: TRBV5-4; abundance: -; CDR3aa: CASSLIRAETQYF; CDR3nt: TGTGCCAGCAGCTTGATCAGAGCCGAGACCCAGTACTTC
d_gene: TRBD2; j_gene: TRBJ2-3; v_gene: TRBV6-5; abundance: -; CDR3aa: CASSQLAGSTDTQYF; CDR3nt: TGTGCCAGCAGCCAACTAGCGGGAAGCACAGATACGCAGTATTTT
d_gene: -; j_gene: TRBJ1-5; v_gene: TRBV21-1; abundance: -; CDR3aa: CASSKDWGASYQPQHF; CDR3nt: TGTGCCAGCAGCAAAGACTGGGGGGCCTCCTATCAGCCCCAGCATTTT
d_gene: -; j_gene: TRBJ1-2; v_gene: TRBV4-1; abundance: -; CDR3aa: CASSPIYGGGNYGYTF; CDR3nt: TGCGCCAGCAGCCCGATTTATGGGGGAGGAAACTATGGCTACACCTTC
d_gene: -; j_gene: TRBJ2-5; v_gene: TRBV5-8; abundance: once; CDR3aa: CASTGSLQETQYF; CDR3nt: TGTGCCAGCACGGGGAGCCTCCAAGAGACCCAGTACTTC
d_gene: TRBD2; j_gene: TRBJ2-3; v_gene: TRBV29-1; abundance: once; CDR3aa: CSVVPTSGTHADTQYF; CDR3nt: TGCAGCGTTGTTCCAACTAGCGGAACACACGCTGATACGCAGTATTTT
d_gene: TRBD1; j_gene: TRBJ1-6; v_gene: TRBV7-9; abundance: -; CDR3aa: CASSKGPGQGHLLHF; CDR3nt: TGTGCCAGCAGCAAAGGACCGGGACAGGGCCATCTCCTCCACTTT
d_gene: -; j_gene: TRBJ2-7; v_gene: TRBV9; abundance: -; CDR3aa: CASSPGTPYEQYF; CDR3nt: TGTGCCAGCAGCCCCGGGACACCGTACGAGCAGTACTTC